Listed here is a single TCR beta chain. This clone's antigen is unknown. The record has no base qualities; no much larger clone is one base away. The record originates from a study of coeliac disease (dated by TCRdb to between 2021 and 2022). Notes on the research overall: Coeliac patients were categorised as having newly diagnosed active disease, refractory coeliac disease type I, or disease controlled by a gluten-free diet. Because high-resolution HLA typing was not available, biased TRBV7-2 usage was queried as a proof of principle. The goal was to describe the TR repertoires of small intestinal T cells in active coeliac disease, in refractory type I coeliac disease, and in coeliac disease treated with a gluten-free diet. TRB sequencing worked for samples from 26 to 35 subjects, and these included 20 to 25 paired bulk unsorted intraepithelial and lamina propria cell samples. Next-generation sequencing of rearranged TRB and TRG CDR3 regions was applied to small intestinal lymphocyte fractions from coeliac and non-coeliac patients. A total of 30 or so patients were included in the full study, of whom around 22 had serologically confirmed coeliac disease and 8 were controls with non-small intestinal disorders. Refractory coeliac disease type I meant no response to a gluten-free diet for more than 12 months, together with immunophenotypically normal intraepithelial cells. What the authors observed across the whole study: TRB repertoires were mostly private, with most amino acid sequences found in only one sample, and V-gene usage showed no significant difference between disease groups. In the authors' view, the approach was unsuitable for unbiased detection of gliadin-specific T cells, since gliadin-specific T cells are scarce and rarely shared between patients. Separating intraepithelial cells from lamina propria cells did not give high-purity fractions, so cross-contamination between the two compartments may have occurred. Active coeliac intraepithelial and lamina propria samples had lower TRB and TRG repertoire clonality than controls, suggesting that diverse T cells were recruited.

Cells were frozen in aliquots of a few hundred thousand in DMSO/FBS in liquid nitrogen, and a single aliquot from each fraction was used for sequencing. Every one of the 30 patients in the study had endoscopy and a small intestinal biopsy. To release intraepithelial cells, biopsies were stirred at 37 degrees Celsius for one hour in RPMI containing EGTA, MgCl2 and 1% FBS. Genomic DNA was extracted from frozen unsorted cell fractions using the Qiagen DNeasy blood extraction kit. V is pruned by 0 bases and J by 1 base, leaving 4 bases of the junction without a gene match. Spanning cysteine to phenylalanine, the CDR3 consists of 16 amino acids. Of all the DNA, just the CDR3 is kept, 48 bases in frame from base 1. CDR1 and CDR2 were assigned from the germline V gene as LGHNA and YNFKEQ. The library came from the immunoSEQ multiplex PCR assay. The TR loci underwent multiplexed PCR amplification, with J gene segments targeted by reverse primers and V gene segments targeted by forward primers. The Illumina HiSeq System was used to sequence the amplified CDR3 regions. The authors processed their data as follows. Closely related reads were merged with a nearest-neighbour algorithm so that PCR and sequencing errors were removed and data were collapsed into unique sequences. Repertoires were summarised by clonality and by T cell density, defined as TR molecules per amount of genomic DNA input. CDR3 amino acid sequences present in at least 80% of unsorted samples were defined as public TRs and were then tested for differential abundance between coeliac and control samples. Differences in clonality and density between disease groups were tested by Kruskal-Wallis tests, followed by Dunn post-tests. TCRdb retrieved this table from immuneACCESS and kept in-frame rearrangements only. Not all clones are present; in checked studies, unresolved V genes account for under half, and no reason is known for the remainder. Clone size and V and J calls were adopted from that table, with D and trimming inferred from the DNA. This sample is represented by 3,500 or so clones; around 63% of them were singletons. The ten top clones hold more than 8% of the sample.

Material for sequencing was intraepithelial lymphocytes from the gut. The sample's cell subset or site label, decoded: intraepithelial cell (IEC) fraction of small intestinal biopsy. Recombination linked TRBV4-2 to TRBJ2-3; 7 bases in the junction line up with TRBD1. The sequence derives from a man younger than 45 with celiac disease. The bases are TGTGCCAGCAGCCAAGATCGGGACAGCCGCACAGATACGCAGTATTTT. Its amino acids are CASSQDRDSRTDTQYF.